What follows are 5 T cell receptor beta chains derived from one specimen sequenced in a study of T cell repertoires in ileal Crohn's disease. As for time point: neoterminal ileum biopsy at postoperative endoscopy, about 6 months after surgery. Produced via immunoSEQ multiplex PCR; TCRdb's table is partial and in-frame only. Of tens of thousands of clones in the sample, 70% to 90% were seen once. Sequenced sample: ileal tissue. Receptors were obtained from an adult with Crohn's disease.

This sequence joins TRBV5-1 and TRBJ1-3; D perhaps matches TRBD1 (5 bases). The CDR3 extends over 16 amino acids. The V end lost 0 bases, the J end lost 1 base, and 11 bases lay between the germline ends. From germline, CDR1 is SGHRS and CDR2 YFSETQ. CDR3 DNA: TGCGCCAGCAGCTTGGGACAGTTGTCTTCTGGAAACACCATATATTTT. Translated: CASSLGQLSSGNTIYF.

The chain is built from TRBV20-1 and TRBJ1-1, with D unresolved. Trimming pared 7 bases from V and 6 bases from J, leaving 12 bases between. The germline V gene encodes CDR1 DFQATT and CDR2 SNEGSKA (reference sequence). This CDR3 spans 11 amino acids. The CDR3 reads CSVSGIAEAFF. The CDR3 nucleotides read TGCAGTGTCTCGGGAATCGCTGAAGCTTTCTTT.

The chain carries TRBV30 and TRBJ2-7; tentatively, D is TRBD2 (5 bases). The V end was cut by 1 base, the J end by 5 bases, with 18 bases between. Germline V lookup: CDR1 GTSNPN, CDR2 SVGIG (reference sequence). The CDR3 spans 15 residues. CDR3 region: CAWSATYLGSHEQYF. The CDR3 bases are TGTGCCTGGAGTGCCACTTACCTAGGGAGCCACGAGCAGTACTTC.

The V and J genes are TRBV10-1 and TRBJ1-2; 7 nucleotides line up with TRBD1. The germline CDR1 and CDR2 sequences are WNHNN and SYGVQD (reference sequence). The CDR3 runs to 13 residues. Trimming cost V 4 bases and J 8 bases; bases outside gene matches: 7. In DNA, the CDR3 is TGCGCCAGCAGTGGGACAGGTCAAGTCGGCTACACCTTC. This gives the protein CASSGTGQVGYTF.

This chain links TRBV5-1 with TRBJ1-1; a weak D match, TRBD1 (5 bases). V lost 2 bases and J 3 bases, leaving 14 bases between the germline ends. The CDR3 is made up of 15 amino acids. Germline V gives CDR1 SGHRS, CDR2 YFSETQ. The CDR3, as DNA: TGCGCCAGCAGCTTCATAAAGGGGATAGACACTGAAGCTTTCTTT. Its protein product is CASSFIKGIDTEAFF.